This entry lists 5 T cell receptor beta chains sequenced from one sample in a study of early T cells in non-severe SARS-CoV-2 infection. A single record per CDR3 protein comes from TCRdb applying MiXCR to the 5' RACE reads. The sample carries under 85,000 distinct CDR3 sequences, less than 15% recorded once. Material: whole blood. The receptor set was obtained from an adult who was a healthcare worker with PCR-confirmed SARS-CoV-2 infection or an uninfected control (not recorded which).

The chain has TRBV29-1 and TRBJ2-2; 11 bases fit TRBD1. CDR1 is SQVTM, CDR2 ANQGSEA, per germline. J lost 2 bases, V lost 5 bases, and 4 bases had no gene match. The CDR3 length is 15 residues. In nucleotides, the CDR3 is TGCAGCGTTCCTCGGACAGGGGGCAACACCGGGGAGCTGTTTTTT. Translated, it gives CSVPRTGGNTGELFF.

This clonotype occurred a few times. The gene calls are TRBV5-4 and TRBJ2-6, with D perhaps matching TRBD1 or TRBD2 (5 bases each). The CDR3 spans 16 residues. The germline gives CDR1 SGHNT, CDR2 YYREEE (reference sequence). Trimming shortened V by 4 bases and J by 4 bases, and 15 bases separated the two germline ends. CDR3: CASSGTVPGGANVLTF. The CDR3 region has the DNA TGTGCCAGCAGCGGGACGGTCCCCGGGGGGGCCAACGTCCTGACTTTC.

CDR3 nucleotides: TGCAGCGTTCAAGCTGTAAGCGGGAGGAACGGGGATACGCAGTATTTT. Translation: CSVQAVSGRNGDTQYF. V and J are TRBV29-1 and TRBJ2-3; TRBD2 agrees at 9 bases. Germline values: CDR1 SQVTM, CDR2 ANQGSEA. Trimming at V came to 5 bases and at J to 6 bases, leaving 15 bases not matched to a gene. There are 16 residues in the CDR3.

This rearrangement joins TRBV20-1 to TRBJ2-5, with 12 nucleotides matching TRBD2. The germline CDR1 and CDR2 sequences are DFQATT and SNEGSKA (reference sequence). The trim removed 5 bases at V and 5 bases at J, leaving 9 bases unmatched. The CDR3 extends over 15 amino acids. The CDR3 protein is CSASTSGGRAETQYF. The CDR3 region has the DNA TGCAGTGCTTCAACTAGCGGGGGGCGGGCGGAGACCCAGTACTTC.

Only a few counts were recorded for this clonotype. This sequence joins TRBV28 and TRBJ2-2, with 7 bases identical to TRBD1. CDR3 length: 17 amino acids. CDR1 MDHEN and CDR2 SYDVKM come from the germline V gene. Unmatched junction bases numbered 10, after V lost 3 bases and J lost 3 bases. The CDR3 spells CASSFPRTGRYTGELFF. CDR3 nucleotide sequence: TGTGCCAGCAGTTTCCCCAGGACAGGACGATACACCGGGGAGCTGTTTTTT.